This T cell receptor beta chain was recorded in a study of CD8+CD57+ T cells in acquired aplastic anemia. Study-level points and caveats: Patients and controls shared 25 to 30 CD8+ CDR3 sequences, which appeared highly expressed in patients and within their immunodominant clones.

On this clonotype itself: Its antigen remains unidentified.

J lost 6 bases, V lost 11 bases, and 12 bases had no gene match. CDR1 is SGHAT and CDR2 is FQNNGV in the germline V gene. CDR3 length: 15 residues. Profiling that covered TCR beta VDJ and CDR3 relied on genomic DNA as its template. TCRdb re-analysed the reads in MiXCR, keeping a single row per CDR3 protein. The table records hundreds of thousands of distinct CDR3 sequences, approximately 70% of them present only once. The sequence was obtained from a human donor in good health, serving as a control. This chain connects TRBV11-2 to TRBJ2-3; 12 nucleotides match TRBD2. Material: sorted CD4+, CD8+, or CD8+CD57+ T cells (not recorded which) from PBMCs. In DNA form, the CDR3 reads TGTGCCTGGAGAAAGACTAGCGGGGGACGGGATACGCAGTATTTT. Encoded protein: CAWRKTSGGRDTQYF. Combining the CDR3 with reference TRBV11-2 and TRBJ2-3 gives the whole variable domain EAGVAQSPRYKIIEKRQSVAFWCNPISGHATLYWYQQILGQGPKLLIQFQNNGVVDDSQLPKDRFSAERLKGVDSTLKIQPAKLEDSAVYLCAWRKTSGGRDTQYFGPGTRLTVL.